The 9 T cell receptor beta chains given below trace back to one sample, sequenced in a study of graft-versus-host responses after intestinal transplantation. The antigens of these receptors remain unknown. TCRdb's copy holds only in-frame clones and misses some; the assay was immunoSEQ multiplex PCR. The table lists over 75,000 clones, around nine tenths of them singletons. The sequencing here drew on unstimulated CD4+ T cells sorted from spleen or lymph node cells, taken before intestinal transplant. The receptor set was obtained from a human donor who received an intestinal transplant.

This CDR3 is CASSFGRFYEQYF. The CDR3, as DNA: TGTGCCAGCAGCTTTGGCCGTTTCTACGAGCAGTACTTC. The chain combines TRBV7-2 with TRBJ2-7; D uncertain. Germline V gives CDR1 SGHTA, CDR2 FQGNSA. Trimming removed 3 bases at V and 3 bases at J, with 9 bases between. The CDR3 length is 13 residues.

This chain connects TRBV27 to TRBJ2-3, with D tentatively TRBD1 (5 bases). Germline-derived CDR1 and CDR2 are MNHEY and SMNVEV (reference sequence). V lost 4 bases to trimming and J lost 3 bases, with 14 bases between them. CDR3 length equals 15 residues. The CDR3 DNA is TGTGCCAGCAGTTCCCCCGGGCAGGGTACAGATACGCAGTATTTT. Translating it yields CASSSPGQGTDTQYF.

This sequence joins TRBV28 and TRBJ1-2, with TRBD1 identical over 9 bases. V shed 2 bases, J shed 3 bases, and the junction held 4 bases outside the gene matches. Germline loops: CDR1 MDHEN, CDR2 SYDVKM. The CDR3 contains 15 residues. The DNA for the CDR3 is TGTGCCAGCAGTTTAGGGACAGGGAGCGACTATGGCTACACCTTC. Protein sequence: CASSLGTGSDYGYTF.

The chain is built from TRBV5-1 and TRBJ1-1; D perhaps matches TRBD1 (5 bases). The germline V and J ends were trimmed by 1 base and 0 bases, with 10 bases remaining between them. There are 15 residues in the CDR3. Per the germline V gene, CDR1 is SGHRS and CDR2 is YFSETQ. The CDR3 here is CASSLIDRLNTEAFF. The DNA for the CDR3 is TGCGCCAGCAGCTTGATAGACAGATTGAACACTGAAGCTTTCTTT.

The J gene is TRBJ2-2, the V gene TRBV6-6, with D uncertain. Germline values: CDR1 MNHNY, CDR2 SVGAGI (reference sequence). Trimming shortened V by 8 bases and J by 0 bases, and 10 bases separated the two germline ends. The CDR3 has 14 residues. The CDR3 is CASERTPNTGELFF. The CDR3 coding sequence is TGTGCCAGCGAGAGAACCCCGAACACCGGGGAGCTGTTTTTT.

J is TRBJ1-2 and V is TRBV7-9, with 8 bases lining up with TRBD1. Looked up from germline, CDR1 is SEHNR and CDR2 is FQNEAQ (reference sequence). The ends lost 4 bases at V and 4 bases at J; junction bases unmatched: 8. The CDR3 has 15 amino acids. The chain's CDR3 is CASSSSSDRAYGYTF. In DNA form, the CDR3 reads TGTGCCAGCAGCTCCTCCTCGGACAGGGCCTATGGCTACACCTTC. The full variable domain, rest sourced from reference TRBV7-9 and TRBJ1-2, is DTGVSQNPRHKITKRGQNVTFRCDPISEHNRLYWYRQTLGQGPEFLTYFQNEAQLEKSRLLSDRFSAERPKGSFSTLEIQRTEQGDSAMYLCASSSSSDRAYGYTFGSGTRLTVV.

V and J are TRBV7-2 and TRBJ2-3; TRBD1 matches at 7 bases. The CDR3 runs 14 residues. After removal of 5 bases from V and 7 bases from J, the junction contained 9 bases not matched to a gene. The V gene's germline CDR1 is SGHTA and CDR2 FQGNSA. This chain's CDR3 is CASSRQGPSNTQYF. In nucleotides, the CDR3 is TGTGCCAGCAGCCGACAGGGCCCCTCAAATACGCAGTATTTT.

The rearrangement uses TRBV7-9 and TRBJ2-1, with D uncertain. The ends were cut back, 5 bases at V and 6 bases at J, with 17 bases in the middle. From germline, CDR1 is SEHNR and CDR2 FQNEAQ (reference sequence). The CDR3 has 15 residues. The CDR3 reads CASSAPSTPGNEQFF. The CDR3 DNA follows: TGTGCCAGCAGCGCGCCATCGACACCCGGCAATGAGCAGTTCTTC.

The J gene is TRBJ1-2, the V gene TRBV7-9; TRBD1 aligns across 7 bases. The germline gives CDR1 SEHNR, CDR2 FQNEAQ (reference sequence). J was trimmed by 4 bases and V by 1 base; bases with no gene match: 0. CDR3 size: 13 residues. The CDR3 loop reads CASSLGQGYGYTF. Written as DNA, the CDR3 is TGTGCCAGCAGCTTAGGACAGGGCTATGGCTACACCTTC.